Detailed here is one TCR beta chain. What it recognizes is unknown. The entry originates in a study of blood T cells in healthy people across ages. Study outcomes and limitations: In long-lived donors, naive CD4+ cell counts and diversity exceeded those of aged donors. Among T cells, TCR beta diversity per million cells dropped roughly linearly as age rose.

There are 13 residues in the CDR3. Germline values: CDR1 SQVTM, CDR2 ANQGSEA. The V gene end was trimmed by 6 bases and the J gene end by 7 bases; junction bases not matched to a gene: 5. Alongside a J-beta primer mix, a sample-barcoded 5' primer served in a second PCR lasting about 6 to 12 cycles. A single record per CDR3 protein comes from TCRdb applying MiXCR to the 5' RACE reads. The sample holds about 670,000 distinct CDR3 sequences; 52% are singletons and the top ten take roughly 14%. Sequences were obtained from blood. V is TRBV29-1 and J is TRBJ1-6, with 8 positions matching TRBD1. The receptor was isolated from a woman over 75 in good health. CDR3 coding DNA: TGCAGCGTGGGACAGGCACTAAATTCACCCCTCCACTTT. This codes for CSVGQALNSPLHF.